This T cell receptor beta chain was obtained from a study of cytomegalovirus exposure and HLA in healthy donors (dated by TCRdb to about 2017). In terms of the full investigation: An earlier analysis of some 550 of the donors reported approximately 300 Gb of sequence data and some 120 million unique TCR beta sequences from 150 million to 200 million T cells. An early release covering roughly 600 HLA-typed donors comprised approximately 290 gigabases of sequencing data and approximately 85 million unique TCR sequences. Of the roughly 390 genotyped donors, more than 75% were placed in the genetic ancestry cluster associated with self-reported Caucasian donors. The aim of the study was to test whether cataloging public T cell receptors could identify signatures of past pathogen exposure. Using immunosequencing, the study profiled T cell repertoires from fewer than 850 subjects and related those repertoires to cytomegalovirus serostatus. Besides the first cohort of 500 to 700 subjects, a separate validation cohort made up of 120 different subjects was used. To predict cytomegalovirus infection status, the study combined high-throughput TCR immunosequencing, statistical association of individual TCRs with disease status, and machine learning. A later analysis re-examined previously published TCR beta repertoires from more than 650 donors and added high-resolution HLA genotyping to investigate patterns of TCR occurrence. In the later analysis, no new phenotypic data were used to find candidate immune exposures; instead, reliance was placed on TCR beta sequences and their occurrence across donors. In an earlier analysis of a few hundred of the donors, high-throughput TCR beta sequencing was used to judge whether each TCR beta V gene segment behaved as functional or pseudogenic. Donor age, sex, ethnicity and CMV serostatus were collected together with the repertoire data. In a later genetic analysis, genome-wide SNP genotypes for about three fifths of the roughly 670 donors were used, and that subset was treated as a discovery cohort. Every repertoire in the discovery cohort had been generated on one and the same sequencing platform. HLA typing covered class I and class II loci at four-digit resolution. The number of typed donors differed by locus: about 620-630 for A, B, C, DRB1 and DQB1; roughly 510 for DQA1; around 580 for DPA1; and some 430 for DPB1. Because of strong linkage in the cohort, five DR-DQ haplotypes were treated as single units for association and clustering. On average, over 200,000 unique TCR beta nucleotide sequences were sequenced per donor among about 400 genotyped donors of the cohort, with approximately 18% of those sequences being non-productive.

The paper's findings and limits, for the study overall: The sequencing pipeline was judged likely to have produced a cluster of highly shared sequence variants as a technical artifact. The 87-base-pair reads could not distinguish some IMGT-functional V segments, including TRBV6-2 and TRBV6-3, so those segments were excluded. Across donors, most TCR sequences were observed very rarely, whereas some public TCRs were present in many individuals. An association between a missense DCLRE1C variant and V-gene and J-gene trimming of TCR beta chains was found in a later genetic analysis and replicated in an independent cohort. In a later analysis, the rate of TCR association differed among HLA loci, with DRB1 alleles having the most associated TCRs and HLA-C alleles having the fewest. Assigning TCR associations to individual alleles was difficult when HLA alleles, especially DR and DQ, strongly co-occurred. Roughly uniform sequencing depth across donors was assumed in presence/absence analyses, although this assumption may not hold. Immune exposure information for the cohort was limited to CMV serostatus. In vitro tests confirmed that three of the cytomegalovirus-associated TCR beta chains recognize cytomegalovirus antigens. At a false discovery rate of 0.05, a later analysis linked roughly 17,000 TCR beta sequences to specific HLA alleles. According to a later analysis, most CMV-associated TCR beta chains appeared to be HLA-restricted, and the HLA associations seemed to be driven largely by CMV exposure. Correlated functional status among segregating V segments might be attributable to linkage disequilibrium, but an unknown experimental factor could not be ruled out. In both the original and validation cohorts, the classifier was reported to diagnose cytomegalovirus status with high specificity and sensitivity. An earlier analysis of some 590 of the donors showed that most TCR beta V segments appeared in productive rearrangements either about 90% or about 30% of the time, which broadly matched IMGT annotations. The authors suggested that the approach could potentially be extended to other disease states and immunological phenotypes. A later analysis found that HLA-associated TCR beta chains were more clonally expanded and had lower generation probabilities than equally common non-associated chains. Because HLA typing was unavailable for some donors at each locus, only the typed subset was used in association tests. The study gave a list of about 160 TCR beta chains associated with cytomegalovirus. In this cohort, only TCR beta chains were sequenced, and detectable features were limited by the absence of alpha or paired-chain data. In a later analysis, several top co-occurrence clusters were reported to appear linked to parvovirus B19, influenza, CMV and Epstein-Barr virus. A further reported finding was that TCR beta sequences accurately predicted the HLA-A and HLA-B alleles for most subjects in the first cohort. Around 16 rarely observed V segments, including chromosome 9 orphons, were excluded from the earlier analysis of several hundred of the donors because counts were too low. Compared with the roughly 720-donor mean, donors in an Asian-associated ancestry cluster had fewer N-insertions in productive TCRs, according to a later genetic analysis.

Reading the germline V gene gives CDR1 MGHRA and CDR2 YSYEKL. Including cysteine and phenylalanine, the CDR3 has 15 amino acids. Of the read, only the CDR3 DNA is kept; its 45 bases are in frame from base 1. Trimming takes 1 base from V and 6 bases from J, and the germline ends sit 13 bases apart. About this clone: Its antigen specificity is not known. No base quality values were provided; no much bigger clone lies one nucleotide off.

The cohort was made up of approximately 700 healthy bone marrow donors. Cohort members were all nominally healthy when sampled, although unrecorded immune exposures were likely present. The donor tested CMV seropositive and was one of the 289 seropositive cohort members. Every donor gave a peripheral blood sample, and the peripheral blood mononuclear cells from that sample were used for TCR beta sequencing. Genomic DNA extraction from the blood cell samples was performed with the Qiagen DNeasy Blood Extraction Kit. The library was generated by the immunoSEQ multiplex PCR assay. A mixture of 60 forward primers for TCR Vbeta segments and 13 reverse primers for TCR Jbeta segments was used in the multiplex PCR. A multiplex PCR assay on genomic DNA amplified the CDR3 region of rearranged TCR beta genes. The Illumina HiSeq System was used to sequence the amplified TCR beta libraries as 87-base-pair reads. On the study's bioinformatics: In a later analysis, around 80 million unique TCR beta chains were counted across the approximately 670 repertoires, and roughly 11 million of these chains were shared by at least two donors. A nearest-neighbor algorithm error-corrected the raw reads and collapsed the reads into unique sequences, merging closely related sequences to remove PCR and sequencing errors. CDR3 sequences were aligned to IMGT reference sequences to assign V, D and J gene segments. For a sequence to be retained, at least a six-nucleotide match to both a V gene segment and a J gene segment was required. Rearrangements were called productive when the CDR3 lacked stop codons and stayed in frame with V and J; all others were non-productive. Following IMGT convention, CDR3 was defined as the stretch from the second conserved V-encoded cysteine to the conserved J-encoded phenylalanine. Sequences without an unambiguous match to a single V gene segment were excluded from the earlier analysis of several hundred of the donors. In an earlier analysis of approximately 610 of the donors, V segments were called functional above 56.7% productive rearrangements and were called segregating when the between-donor standard deviation exceeded 5%. To diagnose cytomegalovirus status from the catalog of TCR beta chain sequences, a statistical classification framework was built. In a later analysis, TCR nucleotide sequences were compared against IMGT/GENE-DB human TR gene sequences so that V and J genes could be assigned. A later analysis assigned CDR3 sequences and most-parsimonious VDJ recombination scenarios with the TCRdist pipeline. In a later analysis, each TCR beta chain was defined by its CDR3 amino acid sequence together with its V-gene family, and reads without a unique V-gene family were excluded. In a later analysis, around 600 highly shared, low-generation-probability nucleotide sequences were removed to address suspected cross-contamination and a sequencing artifact. For each public chain, a later analysis derived a clonal expansion index from normalized ranks of inferred template counts within each repertoire. In a later analysis, generation probabilities were computed with a VDJ recombination model fitted to out-of-frame rearrangements, and the resulting probabilities were checked against IGoR. Hypergeometric tests were used in a later analysis to score TCR-TCR, TCR-HLA and TCR-CMV co-occurrence, with a repertoire-size bias correction applied to the TCR pairs. A later analysis estimated false discovery rates by permuting HLA or CMV assignments 20 times. In a later analysis, co-occurring TCRs were grouped using DBSCAN, with TCRdist sequence similarity added in when clustering inside HLA-allele-positive subsets. For co-occurrence clustering, repertoires with fewer than 30,000 or more than 120,000 public chains were excluded, along with five repertoires with anomalous nucleotide sharing. TCRdb holds this immuneACCESS table with in-frame rearrangements only. Some clones are missing; in checked studies, unresolved V genes explain under half, and the rest has no known cause. V, J and clone size were drawn from that table, and D and trimming were deduced from the DNA. Counted in this sample were approximately 140,000 clones; around 80% of them appeared once. The ten biggest clones cover 3.2% of the sample.

Sample: PBMCs. This TCR was sampled from a man between 18 and 35 years old in good health and CMV-seropositive. The chain links TRBV4-1 with TRBJ1-5; TRBD1 might be the D gene, on 5 matching bases. In nucleotide form, the sequence is TGCGCCAGCAGCCAAGTGGGGGGAACAAGTCAGCCCCAGCATTTT. It encodes CASSQVGGTSQPQHF.